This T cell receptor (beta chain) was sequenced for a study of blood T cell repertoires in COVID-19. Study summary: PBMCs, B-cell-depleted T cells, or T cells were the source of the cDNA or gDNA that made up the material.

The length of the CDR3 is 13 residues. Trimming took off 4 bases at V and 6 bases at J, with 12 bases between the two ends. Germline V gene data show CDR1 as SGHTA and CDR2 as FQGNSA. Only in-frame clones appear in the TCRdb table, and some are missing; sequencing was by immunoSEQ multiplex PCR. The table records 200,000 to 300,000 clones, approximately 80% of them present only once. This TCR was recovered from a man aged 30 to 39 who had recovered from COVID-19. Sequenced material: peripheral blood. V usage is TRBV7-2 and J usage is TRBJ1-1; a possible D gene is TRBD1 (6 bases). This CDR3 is CASSSYRVPEAFF. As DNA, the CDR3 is TGTGCCAGCAGCTCCTACAGGGTACCTGAAGCTTTCTTT.